The 17 T cell receptor beta chains reported below all come from one sample, sequenced in a study of blood T cell repertoires in COVID-19. Some clones are missing from TCRdb's copy, which holds only in-frame ones; the method was immunoSEQ multiplex PCR. The sample yields roughly 260,000 clones, around 82% seen once. The sequenced material came from peripheral blood. All receptors come from a woman older than 75 with active or convalescent COVID-19.

The rearrangement uses TRBV9 and TRBJ2-3; 15 bases are shared with TRBD2. This CDR3 is 18 amino acids long. The V gene end was trimmed by 0 bases and the J gene end by 7 bases; junction bases not matched to a gene: 9. CDR1 is SGDLS and CDR2 is YYNGEE in the germline V gene. The CDR3 is CASSVATGLAGGRHTQYF. CDR3 nucleotide sequence: TGTGCCAGCAGCGTAGCTACGGGACTAGCGGGAGGAAGGCATACGCAGTATTTT.

The rearrangement uses TRBV6-2 or TRBV6-3 and TRBJ1-5, with 7 bases identical to TRBD1. This CDR3 has 16 amino acids. V trimming: 5 bases; J trimming: 1 base; junction bases outside the gene matches: 8. Germline values: CDR1 MNHEY, CDR2 SVGEGT. CDR3 DNA: TGTGCCAGCAGTCGAGACAGGGCGGTGAGCAATCAGCCCCAGCATTTT. This codes for CASSRDRAVSNQPQHF.

This clone was recorded a few times. This rearrangement joins TRBV28 to TRBJ1-5; D possibly corresponds to TRBD1 (6 bases). With 3 bases removed from V and 0 bases from J, the gap between germline ends came to 15 bases. The CDR3 spans 17 residues. Germline CDR1 and CDR2: MDHEN and SYDVKM. The CDR3 loop is CASSFAQWTASNQPQHF. CDR3 DNA sequence: TGTGCCAGCAGTTTTGCCCAATGGACAGCTAGCAATCAGCCCCAGCATTTT.

This clone was seen a few times. The chain combines TRBV5-1 with TRBJ1-1; D is uncertain. The V and J ends lost 1 base and 2 bases respectively, with 9 bases between them. Germline CDR1 and CDR2: SGHRS and YFSETQ. The CDR3 is 14 amino acids. Written as DNA, the CDR3 is TGCGCCAGCAGCTTGCTTCCCTCTAACACTGAAGCTTTCTTT. It yields the protein CASSLLPSNTEAFF.

The chain employs TRBV10-2 and TRBJ2-7; D is possibly TRBD2 (6 bases). The CDR3 totals 16 residues. Between the trimmed V and J ends, which lost 0 bases and 0 bases, there was a span of 12 bases. Germline V gene data show CDR1 as WSHSY and CDR2 as SAAADI. The CDR3 DNA follows: TGCGCCAGCAGTGAGTCGATCGGACTAACCTCCTACGAGCAGTACTTC. Its translation: CASSESIGLTSYEQYF.

The chain uses TRBV7-9 and TRBJ1-2; 8 bases are a match to TRBD1. The CDR3 spans 14 residues. Germline trimming cut 7 bases from V and 1 base from J; bases unmatched to any gene: 5. Germline CDR1 reads SEHNR; CDR2 reads FQNEAQ (reference sequence). The CDR3 DNA is TGTGCCAGCACCGGGACAGGCCGTAACTATGGCTACACCTTC. It codes for CASTGTGRNYGYTF.

This chain joins TRBV7-9 and TRBJ2-7; weak D call: TRBD1 (6 bases). Deletions cut 2 bases from V and 2 bases from J, with 10 bases between. The CDR3 spans 14 residues. Germline V CDR1 and CDR2: SEHNR, FQNEAQ (reference sequence). The CDR3 is CASSLSTGPYEQYF. CDR3 coding DNA: TGTGCCAGCAGCTTATCAACAGGGCCCTACGAGCAGTACTTC.

This chain uses TRBV28 with TRBJ1-2; maybe TRBD1 (5 bases). Deletions cut 3 bases from V and 4 bases from J, with 18 bases between. Germline V gene sequence: CDR1 MDHEN, CDR2 SYDVKM. The CDR3 has 16 residues. DNA of the CDR3: TGTGCCAGCAGTTTGCGACTGGGCAGGGAATTCTATGGCTACACCTTC. It encodes CASSLRLGREFYGYTF.

As DNA, the CDR3 is TGTGCCAGCAGTTTGACAGGGGGCGGACGGGGCTACACCTTC. It translates to CASSLTGGGRGYTF. The rearrangement uses TRBV28 and TRBJ1-2, with 10 bases matching TRBD1. The CDR3 has 14 residues. Trimming removed 3 bases from V and 8 bases from J; junction bases left unmatched: 6. Looked up from germline, CDR1 is MDHEN and CDR2 is SYDVKM.

V and J are TRBV6-5 and TRBJ2-1, with D possibly being TRBD1 (5 bases). CDR3 length equals 15 residues. From germline, CDR1 is MNHEY and CDR2 SVGAGI. Deletions cut 0 bases from V and 3 bases from J, with 9 bases between. In DNA form, the CDR3 reads TGTGCCAGCAGTTACTCGATTGGACACTACAATGAGCAGTTCTTC. This sequence encodes CASSYSIGHYNEQFF.

The rearrangement joins TRBV2 to TRBJ1-2; no clear D. Germline V gene data show CDR1 as SNHLY and CDR2 as FYNNEI. The CDR3 has 13 amino acids. Trimming shortened V by 2 bases and J by 7 bases, and 11 bases separated the two germline ends. The CDR3 DNA reads as TGTGCCAGCAGTGAAAGCAAAGCCGGTGGCTACACCTTC. The encoded protein is CASSESKAGGYTF.

The chain couples TRBV6-6 to TRBJ1-5; possible D gene TRBD1, 5 bases. This CDR3 region has 14 residues. V shed 2 bases and J shed 3 bases, with 8 bases lying between them. The germline CDR1 and CDR2 sequences are MNHNY and SVGAGI (reference sequence). The CDR3: CASSYTGINQPQHF. CDR3 DNA: TGTGCCAGCAGTTACACAGGAATCAATCAGCCCCAGCATTTT.

The V gene is TRBV28, the J gene TRBJ1-2; TRBD1 matches at 7 bases. This CDR3 has 13 amino acids. Germline CDR1 is MDHEN and CDR2 is SYDVKM. Losses at the gene ends were 8 bases for V and 4 bases for J; bases not matched to a gene: 7. The CDR3, as DNA: TGTGCCAGCTCCGAGAGGGACAGCTATGGCTACACCTTC. Amino acid sequence: CASSERDSYGYTF.

The chain couples TRBV6-5 to TRBJ2-7; D may be TRBD2 (5 bases). The CDR3 totals 12 residues. Germline CDR1 reads MNHEY; CDR2 reads SVGAGI. The ends were cut back, 10 bases at V and 3 bases at J, with 13 bases in the middle. The CDR3 loop reads CATDRDGYEQYF. The CDR3 nucleotides read TGTGCCACGGACCGGGATGGCTACGAGCAGTACTTC.

This clone appeared a few times. This chain connects TRBV25-1 to TRBJ1-3; D gene ambiguous. The length of the CDR3 is 16 residues. CDR1 is MGHDK and CDR2 is SYGVNS in the germline V gene. With 1 base removed from V and 0 bases from J, the gap between germline ends came to 10 bases. The CDR3 sequence: CASSELEVYSGNTIYF. CDR3 nucleotide sequence: TGTGCCAGCAGTGAATTGGAGGTTTACTCTGGAAACACCATATATTTT.

The chain combines TRBV5-1 with TRBJ1-4; D is perhaps TRBD1 (5 bases). V was cut by 2 bases and J by 0 bases, with 11 bases left in between. Germline V gene sequence: CDR1 SGHRS, CDR2 YFSETQ. The CDR3 loop spans 16 amino acids. DNA for the CDR3: TGCGCCAGCAGCTTTGGGGCCACCTCAACTAATGAAAAACTGTTTTTT. It codes for CASSFGATSTNEKLFF.

The chain couples TRBV24-1 to TRBJ2-1; TRBD2 matches at 7 bases. The CDR3 is 16 residues long. V lost 4 bases and J lost 0; bases outside the gene matches: 5. Germline CDR1 reads KGHDR; CDR2 reads SFDVKD. CDR3 coding DNA: TGTGCCACCAGTGAGAACGGGAGGCGCTCCTACAATGAGCAGTTCTTC. The encoded protein is CATSENGRRSYNEQFF.